The 32 T cell receptor beta chains listed next were all sequenced from one sample in a study of T cell responses to AZD1222 COVID-19 vaccine. Clones were sequenced by immunoSEQ multiplex PCR, and TCRdb holds only the in-frame ones, with some missing. The sample records over 150,000 clones, approximately 92% being singletons. The sequences come from peripheral blood, collected 28 days after the second dose of the MenACWY control vaccine. The receptors stem from an adult who received the MenACWY meningococcal vaccine as a control.

In this sample, this clone turned up once. The chain couples TRBV7-8 to TRBJ2-1, with TRBD2 matching 11 bases. V trimming: 0 bases; J trimming: 10 bases; junction bases outside the gene matches: 11. The CDR3 contains 17 residues. Looked up from germline, CDR1 is SGHVS and CDR2 is FQNEAQ. CDR3 DNA: TGTGCCAGCAGCTTAGCGCGGGGGCTAGCGGGGGGAGGAGAGCAGTTCTTC. Residues: CASSLARGLAGGGEQFF.

In this sample, this clone turned up a few times. This chain links TRBV27 with TRBJ2-3; D call uncertain. The CDR3 runs to 15 residues. V gave up 3 bases and J gave up 2 bases, with 12 bases separating them. In germline, CDR1 is MNHEY, CDR2 SMNVEV (reference sequence). CDR3 DNA sequence: TGTGCCAGCAGTTTGGATGGGGTACCCACAGATACGCAGTATTTT. As protein: CASSLDGVPTDTQYF.

This clone has only one observation. The CDR3 loop is CASSPGQGRDTEAFF. The CDR3 bases are TGTGCCAGCAGTCCCGGACAGGGCAGGGACACTGAAGCTTTCTTT. The chain couples TRBV28 to TRBJ1-1, with 8 nucleotides matching TRBD1. There are 15 residues in the CDR3. Trimming took 5 bases from V and 3 from J; bases not matched to a gene: 8. CDR1 and CDR2 (germline): MDHEN, SYDVKM.

The rearrangement joins TRBV5-5 to TRBJ1-2; D gene unclear. The CDR3 has 14 amino acids. V was pared by 0 bases and J by 0 bases, with 6 bases between. Germline V CDR1 and CDR2: SGHKS, YYEKEE (reference sequence). As DNA, the CDR3 is TGTGCCAGCAGCTTGGAAATAGCTAACTATGGCTACACCTTC. It specifies CASSLEIANYGYTF. Looking up the rest from reference TRBV5-5 and TRBJ1-2 gives the full variable domain: DAGVTQSPTHLIKTRGQQVTLRCSPISGHKSVSWYQQVLGQGPQFIFQYYEKEERGRGNFPDRFSARQFPNYSSELNVNALLLGDSALYLCASSLEIANYGYTFGSGTRLTVV.

This chain joins TRBV28 and TRBJ1-2, with 7 positions matching TRBD1. CDR1 is MDHEN and CDR2 is SYDVKM in the germline V gene. V was clipped by 2 bases and J by 7 bases; unmatched bases: 10. This CDR3 is built from 15 residues. This CDR3 is CASSLGGQSSFGYTF. The CDR3 DNA sequence: TGTGCCAGCAGTTTAGGGGGACAGTCCTCCTTTGGCTACACCTTC.

Comments on this clone: Other DNA sequences from this sample encode an identical CDR3 as well. J is TRBJ1-1 and V is TRBV18, with TRBD1 identical over 10 bases. CDR1 KGHSH and CDR2 LQKENI come from the germline V gene. CDR3 length: 14 residues. V shed 2 bases, J shed 6 bases, and the junction held 3 bases outside the gene matches. CDR3 amino acids: CASSPGTGASEAFF. The CDR3 DNA is TGTGCCAGCTCACCAGGGACAGGGGCATCTGAAGCTTTCTTT.

This chain uses TRBV7-9 with TRBJ1-3; D uncertain. The CDR3 has 15 amino acids. Germline CDR1 is SEHNR and CDR2 is FQNEAQ (reference sequence). The V gene lost 2 bases and the J gene lost 4 bases, with 12 bases spanning the gap. The CDR3 DNA sequence: TGTGCCAGCAGCTTACAAGGCCGAGGGGGAAACACCATATATTTT. Protein product: CASSLQGRGGNTIYF.

This clone came up once. V gene TRBV29-1 combines with J gene TRBJ1-6; D ambiguous. The CDR3 covers 13 residues. In germline, CDR1 is SQVTM, CDR2 ANQGSEA. Trimming took 6 bases from V and 0 from J, leaving 6 bases between them. The CDR3 DNA reads as TGCAGCGTGGGGAGCTCCTATAATTCACCCCTCCACTTT. It specifies CSVGSSYNSPLHF.

In its sample, this clone was seen once. The chain couples TRBV9 to TRBJ1-1; no firm D call. The CDR3 extends over 15 amino acids. Per the germline V gene, CDR1 is SGDLS and CDR2 is YYNGEE. The V end was cut by 0 bases, the J end by 0 bases, with 9 bases between. The CDR3 region has the DNA TGTGCCAGCAGCGTAGTTCCCAGTTTGAACACTGAAGCTTTCTTT. This codes for CASSVVPSLNTEAFF.

The chain is built from TRBV2 and TRBJ2-7, with TRBD1 matching over 9 bases. V was clipped by 6 bases and J by 2 bases; unmatched bases: 8. The germline gives CDR1 SNHLY, CDR2 FYNNEI. There are 15 residues in the CDR3. Here the CDR3 DNA reads TGTGCCAGCAGGTTGGACAGGGGAGAAACCTACGAGCAGTACTTC. Residues: CASRLDRGETYEQYF.

This chain links TRBV11-2 with TRBJ1-2, with no clear D. Looked up from germline, CDR1 is SGHAT and CDR2 is FQNNGV. V was pared by 4 bases and J by 4 bases, with 13 bases between. CDR3 length: 14 amino acids. The CDR3 region has the DNA TGTGCCAGCAGCTACTCCGTGCCACCCTATGGCTACACCTTC. Translation gives CASSYSVPPYGYTF.

The rearrangement joins TRBV27 to TRBJ1-2, with unresolved D. The CDR3 has 15 amino acids. Per germline, CDR1 MNHEY and CDR2 SMNVEV (reference sequence). Between the trimmed V and J ends, which lost 2 bases and 4 bases, there was a span of 14 bases. In DNA form, the CDR3 reads TGTGCCAGCAGTTTAACGTCGGGAAACCTCTATGGCTACACCTTC. This sequence encodes CASSLTSGNLYGYTF.

The chain couples TRBV15 to TRBJ1-4; no definite D call. In germline, CDR1 is LNHNV, CDR2 YYDKDF (reference sequence). V was pared by 1 base and J by 5 bases, with 5 bases between. The CDR3 is made up of 13 amino acids. The CDR3, as DNA: TGTGCCACCAGCAGAGGTCAGAATGAAAAACTGTTTTTT. Its translation is CATSRGQNEKLFF.

The CDR3 loop reads CASSSRGARADTQYF. The CDR3 coding sequence is TGTGCCAGCAGCTCCCGGGGGGCTCGCGCAGATACGCAGTATTTT. The J gene is TRBJ2-3, the V gene TRBV5-4, with a tentative D call TRBD2 (7 bases). Deletions cut 3 bases from V and 4 bases from J, with 15 bases between. This CDR3 is 15 amino acids long. Germline CDR1 SGHNT, CDR2 YYREEE (reference sequence).

The chain is built from TRBV13 and TRBJ1-1; 10 positions agree with TRBD1. Germline CDR1 is PRHDT and CDR2 is FYEKMQ (reference sequence). The CDR3 extends over 15 amino acids. Germline trimming cut 5 bases from V and 5 bases from J; bases unmatched to any gene: 8. The CDR3 region is CASSPSWTGGTEAFF. As DNA, the CDR3 is TGTGCCAGCAGCCCCTCCTGGACAGGGGGGACTGAAGCTTTCTTT.

This clone has a single count. This chain links TRBV5-4 with TRBJ1-2, with D perhaps matching TRBD1 (6 bases). Germline-derived CDR1 and CDR2 are SGHNT and YYREEE (reference sequence). The CDR3 runs to 13 residues. Trimming removed 0 bases from V and 7 bases from J, with 10 bases in between. Here the CDR3 reads CASSLVQGSGYTF. The CDR3 DNA follows: TGTGCCAGCAGCTTGGTTCAGGGGTCTGGCTACACCTTC. Drawing the rest from reference TRBV5-4 and TRBJ1-2, the complete variable domain is ETGVTQSPTHLIKTRGQQVTLRCSSQSGHNTVSWYQQALGQGPQFIFQYYREEENGRGNFPPRFSGLQFPNYSSELNVNALELDDSALYLCASSLVQGSGYTFGSGTRLTVV.

The chain joins TRBV2 to TRBJ2-7; 9 nucleotides agree with TRBD1. Per germline, CDR1 SNHLY and CDR2 FYNNEI. The V segment lost 7 bases and the J segment 5 bases; nucleotides outside the gene matches: 6. This CDR3 region has 13 residues. As DNA, the CDR3 is TGTGCCAGCATCGGGACAGGGAGGAACGAGCAGTACTTC. It codes for CASIGTGRNEQYF. Complete variable domain (other parts from reference TRBV2 and TRBJ2-7): EPEVTQTPSHQVTQMGQEVILRCVPISNHLYFYWYRQILGQKVEFLVSFYNNEISEKSEIFDDQFSVERPDGSNFTLKIRSTKLEDSAMYFCASIGTGRNEQYFGPGTRLTVT.

The genes are TRBV5-1 and TRBJ2-5; D is perhaps TRBD1 or TRBD2 (6 bases each). From germline, CDR1 is SGHRS and CDR2 YFSETQ. CDR3 length: 16 amino acids. V was shortened by 4 bases and J by 1 base, with 17 bases between the two germline ends. The CDR3 DNA is TGCGCCAGCAGCCCCCTGGGTGGGGGGCCCCAAGAGACCCAGTACTTC. Protein: CASSPLGGGPQETQYF.

This chain joins TRBV6-2 or TRBV6-3 and TRBJ1-1; possibly TRBD1 for D (6 bases). CDR1 and CDR2 from the germline V gene are MNHEY and SVGEGT. The CDR3 contains 16 residues. V lost 2 bases and J 1 base, leaving 14 bases between the germline ends. The CDR3 spells CASSYRGLRGNTEAFF. The CDR3 region has the DNA TGTGCCAGCAGTTACCGGGGGCTAAGGGGGAACACTGAAGCTTTCTTT.

This sequence joins TRBV30 and TRBJ1-2, with 9 bases identical to TRBD1. The V gene end was trimmed by 6 bases and the J gene end by 5 bases; junction bases not matched to a gene: 10. The V gene's germline CDR1 is GTSNPN and CDR2 SVGIG (reference sequence). CDR3 size: 14 residues. The CDR3 reads CACTPGQGLYGYTF. Here the CDR3 DNA reads TGTGCCTGTACACCGGGACAGGGTCTATATGGCTACACCTTC.

The chain combines TRBV28 with TRBJ1-1; 7 bases agree with TRBD1. In germline, CDR1 is MDHEN, CDR2 SYDVKM. Losses at the gene ends were 5 bases for V and 6 bases for J; bases not matched to a gene: 12. The CDR3 consists of 15 residues. The CDR3 nucleotides read TGTGCCAGCAGTCGCCCCTCGACAGGGCGGCCTGAAGCTTTCTTT. Encoded protein: CASSRPSTGRPEAFF. The full variable domain, rest sourced from reference TRBV28 and TRBJ1-1, is DVKVTQSSRYLVKRTGEKVFLECVQDMDHENMFWYRQDPGLGLRLIYFSYDVKMKEKGDIPEGYSVSREKKERFSLILESASTNQTSMYLCASSRPSTGRPEAFFGQGTRLTVV.

This clone was recorded once. This rearrangement joins TRBV19 to TRBJ2-1; 9 bases match TRBD2. The CDR3 runs 16 residues. CDR1 and CDR2 from the germline V gene are LNHDA and SQIVND (reference sequence). V shed 7 bases, J shed 9 bases, and the junction held 16 bases outside the gene matches. The CDR3 DNA reads as TGTGCCAGTACCCGGCCGGTCGGGGGACTAGCTGTTGAGCAGTTCTTC. Translated: CASTRPVGGLAVEQFF. The variable domain in full, completed from reference TRBV19 and TRBJ2-1, reads DGGITQSPKYLFRKEGQNVTLSCEQNLNHDAMYWYRQDPGQGLRLIYYSQIVNDFQKGDIAEGYSVSREKKESFPLTVTSAQKNPTAFYLCASTRPVGGLAVEQFFGPGTRLTVL.

The rearrangement uses TRBV11-2 and TRBJ1-5, with D possibly being TRBD1 (6 bases). V lost 5 bases, J lost 6 bases, and 17 bases lay in between. This CDR3 has 15 amino acids. Germline CDR1 reads SGHAT; CDR2 reads FQNNGV. CDR3 DNA sequence: TGTGCCAGCAGCCCAGCTGGGGGGCTGACTCAGCCCCAGCATTTT. This gives the protein CASSPAGGLTQPQHF.

This rearrangement joins TRBV2 to TRBJ1-2; a possible D gene is TRBD1 (5 bases). Germline V lookup: CDR1 SNHLY, CDR2 FYNNEI. The CDR3 sequence is 14 residues long. The ends were cut back, 4 bases at V and 2 bases at J, with 11 bases in the middle. CDR3 amino acids: CASSAVRANYGYTF. The CDR3 DNA sequence: TGTGCCAGCAGTGCGGTCAGGGCCAACTATGGCTACACCTTC.

The chain uses TRBV4-1 and TRBJ2-6; TRBD1 agrees at 7 bases. V shed 1 base and J 1 base; nucleotides not matched to a gene: 4. The CDR3 sequence is 17 residues long. The germline CDR1 and CDR2 sequences are MGHRA and YSYEKL. CDR3 bases: TGCGCCAGCAGCCAAGTGCAACAGGGGTCTGGGGCCAACGTCCTGACTTTC. It encodes CASSQVQQGSGANVLTF.

This CDR3 is CASSHPTGTGGSYGYTF. CDR3 coding DNA: TGTGCCAGCAGCCACCCGACCGGGACAGGGGGGTCCTATGGCTACACCTTC. J is TRBJ1-2 and V is TRBV7-2; TRBD1 matches at 11 bases. Germline V gene lookup returns CDR1 SGHTA and CDR2 FQGNSA. The CDR3 loop spans 17 amino acids. V shed 5 bases, J shed 4 bases, and the junction held 12 bases outside the gene matches. Looking up the rest from reference TRBV7-2 and TRBJ1-2 gives the full variable domain: GAGVSQSPSNKVTEKGKDVELRCDPISGHTALYWYRQSLGQGLEFLIYFQGNSAPDKSGLPSDRFSAERTGGSVSTLTIQRTQQEDSAVYLCASSHPTGTGGSYGYTFGSGTRLTVV.

This clone was detected once. The rearrangement joins TRBV6-5 to TRBJ1-1, with D unresolved. Trimming stripped 5 bases from V and 5 bases from J, with 15 bases between. The CDR3 spans 14 residues. CDR1 and CDR2 from the germline V gene are MNHEY and SVGAGI. The CDR3 protein is CASSTDPGWTEAFF. The DNA of the CDR3 is TGTGCCAGCAGTACAGACCCCGGGTGGACTGAAGCTTTCTTT.

J is TRBJ2-7 and V is TRBV7-9; tentative D call: TRBD2 (5 bases). CDR3 size: 13 residues. The germline V and J ends were trimmed by 2 bases and 5 bases, with 10 bases remaining between them. Per the germline V gene, CDR1 is SEHNR and CDR2 is FQNEAQ (reference sequence). The CDR3 here is CASSLTPEDEQYF. The DNA for the CDR3 is TGTGCCAGCAGCTTAACCCCGGAGGACGAGCAGTACTTC.

This sequence joins TRBV28 and TRBJ1-6, with D possibly being TRBD1 (5 bases). The ends were cut back, 1 base at V and 5 bases at J, with 9 bases in the middle. This CDR3 region has 15 residues. CDR1 and CDR2 (germline): MDHEN, SYDVKM. This chain's CDR3 is CASSLLRGDNSPLHF. CDR3 coding DNA: TGTGCCAGCAGTTTATTGCGGGGGGATAATTCACCCCTCCACTTT.

Remarks on this clone: This sample also contains other DNA sequences that code for the same CDR3. The V call is TRBV5-1, the J call TRBJ2-2; a weak D match, TRBD2 (5 bases). There are 14 residues in the CDR3. CDR1 is SGHRS, CDR2 YFSETQ, per germline. V shed 4 bases and J shed 0 bases, with 7 bases lying between them. CDR3 in DNA: TGCGCCAGCAGCCCGGGGACGAACACCGGGGAGCTGTTTTTT. Translating it yields CASSPGTNTGELFF.

This clone was seen only once. This sequence joins TRBV12-3 or TRBV12-4 and TRBJ1-1; D is unclear. Trimming removed 7 bases at V and 4 bases at J, with 7 bases between. This CDR3 has 11 residues. The CDR3 loop reads CASKTGTEAFF. CDR3 bases: TGTGCCAGCAAGACTGGCACTGAAGCTTTCTTT.

This clone was seen just once. V and J are TRBV27 and TRBJ1-5, with 8 bases that match TRBD1. The V gene's germline CDR1 is MNHEY and CDR2 SMNVEV (reference sequence). The CDR3 sequence is 17 residues long. V was pared by 4 bases and J by 7 bases, with 15 bases of the junction left unmatched. The CDR3: CASSSLGGQARRQPQHF. The CDR3 DNA reads as TGTGCCAGCAGTTCTTTGGGGGGACAGGCACGGCGGCAGCCCCAGCATTTT.